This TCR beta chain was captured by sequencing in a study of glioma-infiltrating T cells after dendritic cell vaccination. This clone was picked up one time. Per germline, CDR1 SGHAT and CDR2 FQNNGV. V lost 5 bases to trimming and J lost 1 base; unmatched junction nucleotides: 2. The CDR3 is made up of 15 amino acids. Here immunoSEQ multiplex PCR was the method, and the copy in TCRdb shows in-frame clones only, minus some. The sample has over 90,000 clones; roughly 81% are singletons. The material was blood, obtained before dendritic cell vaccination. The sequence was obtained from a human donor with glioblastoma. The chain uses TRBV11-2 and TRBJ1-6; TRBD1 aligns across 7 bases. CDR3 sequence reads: CASSNRGSYNSPLHF. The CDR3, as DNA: TGTGCCAGCAGCAACAGGGGATCCTATAATTCACCCCTCCACTTT. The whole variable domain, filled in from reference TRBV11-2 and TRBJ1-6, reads EAGVAQSPRYKIIEKRQSVAFWCNPISGHATLYWYQQILGQGPKLLIQFQNNGVVDDSQLPKDRFSAERLKGVDSTLKIQPAKLEDSAVYLCASSNRGSYNSPLHFGNGTRLTVT.